Detailed here is one TCR beta chain. V dropped 1 base and J dropped 9; count of bases not matched to a gene: 13. CDR1 is SEHNR and CDR2 is FQNEAQ in the germline V gene (reference sequence). The CDR3 is made up of 16 amino acids. These data belong to a study of cytomegalovirus exposure and HLA in healthy donors. The PCR employed 60 Vbeta primers together with 13 Jbeta primers. Clones were sequenced by immunoSEQ multiplex PCR, and TCRdb holds only the in-frame ones, with some missing. The sample holds 60,000 to 70,000 clones. J is TRBJ1-1 and V is TRBV7-9, with TRBD1 identical over 8 bases. The sample comprised PBMCs. The sequence came from a man in his thirties or forties in good health and CMV-seropositive. The DNA of the CDR3 is TGTGCCAGCAGCTTAGGGGCGGAGGGGACAGGTCTAAAAGCTTTCTTT. This codes for CASSLGAEGTGLKAFF.